The 20 T cell receptor beta chains below all came from one sample that was sequenced in a study of T cells after yellow fever vaccination. From the 5' RACE reads, TCRdb called clonotypes with MiXCR, one entry per CDR3 protein. The data hold about 340,000 distinct CDR3 sequences, with roughly 4.3% observed a single time. The sample consisted of PBMCs, taken 5 days after the yellow fever booster vaccination. These receptors all stem from a man aged 18-30 years who received the YFV17D yellow fever vaccine.

This clonotype came up a few times. V and J are TRBV5-4 and TRBJ1-1, with a possible D match to TRBD1 (6 bases). Trimming took off 0 bases at V and 5 bases at J, with 11 bases between the two ends. This CDR3 has 14 residues. CDR1 and CDR2 (germline): SGHNT, YYREEE (reference sequence). CDR3 bases: TGTGCCAGCAGCTTGGCGGCAGGGGAGACTGAAGCTTTCTTT. This gives the protein CASSLAAGETEAFF.

The chain is built from TRBV4-3 and TRBJ1-5; no clear D gene. Germline V gene lookup returns CDR1 LGHNA and CDR2 YSLEER. CDR3 size: 13 residues. Trimming took 0 bases from V and 7 from J, leaving 7 bases between them. CDR3: CASSQEPRQPQHF. The CDR3 DNA sequence: TGCGCCAGCAGCCAAGAGCCCCGGCAGCCCCAGCATTTT.

J is TRBJ1-5 and V is TRBV27; TRBD1 matches at 10 bases. The ends lost 5 bases at V and 7 bases at J; junction bases unmatched: 8. The CDR3 extends over 15 amino acids. Germline V gene data show CDR1 as MNHEY and CDR2 as SMNVEV (reference sequence). The CDR3 nucleotides are TGTGCCAGCAGTCCCCGGGACAGGGGTGGGCAGCCCCAGCATTTT. Its translation: CASSPRDRGGQPQHF.

The chain uses TRBV7-9 and TRBJ1-2, with TRBD1 as a possible D gene (5 bases). The germline V gene has CDR1 SEHNR and CDR2 FQNEAQ (reference sequence). V was trimmed by 5 bases and J by 2 bases, leaving 15 bases between them. The CDR3 extends over 15 amino acids. For the CDR3, the DNA is TGTGCCAGCAGCCCCACATCCGGGACGAACTATGGCTACACCTTC. It specifies CASSPTSGTNYGYTF.

This clonotype has a handful of counts. J is TRBJ2-5 and V is TRBV7-6; no definite D call. V dropped 7 bases and J dropped 2 bases, with 11 bases sitting between them. The CDR3 consists of 13 residues. Germline V gene lookup returns CDR1 SGHVS and CDR2 FNYEAQ. The CDR3 is CASTFRQQETQYF. CDR3 DNA: TGTGCCAGCACGTTCAGGCAACAAGAGACCCAGTACTTC.

In its sample, this clonotype was seen a few times. The chain combines TRBV28 with TRBJ1-5; 8 bases align to TRBD1. This CDR3 contains 16 residues. Unmatched junction bases numbered 10, after V lost 6 bases and J lost 3 bases. In germline, CDR1 is MDHEN, CDR2 SYDVKM. The CDR3 DNA follows: TGTGCCAGCAGGCCGAAACAGGGGGTTTCCAATCAGCCCCAGCATTTT. Translated: CASRPKQGVSNQPQHF.

This clonotype appeared a few times. The V gene is TRBV4-1, the J gene TRBJ2-7; the match to TRBD1 covers 7 bases. Germline loops: CDR1 MGHRA, CDR2 YSYEKL. This CDR3 has 17 amino acids. The ends lost 1 base at V and 2 bases at J; junction bases unmatched: 11. The CDR3 DNA follows: TGCGCCAGCAGCCAAGTAAGGTCTGGACAGGTAGCCTACGAGCAGTACTTC. It codes for CASSQVRSGQVAYEQYF.

This clonotype was seen repeatedly, ten times or more. The chain has TRBV5-5 and TRBJ2-7; the match to TRBD1 covers 10 bases. CDR1 and CDR2 (germline): SGHKS, YYEKEE (reference sequence). The CDR3 runs 16 residues. The V segment lost 4 bases and the J segment 2 bases; nucleotides outside the gene matches: 9. CDR3 in amino acids: CASSAPGTGDPYEQYV. Here the CDR3 DNA reads TGTGCCAGCAGCGCCCCCGGGACAGGGGACCCCTACGAGCAGTACGTC.

The rearrangement links TRBV5-1 to TRBJ1-1; D is unresolved. V was cut by 4 bases and J by 6 bases, with 10 bases left in between. From germline, CDR1 is SGHRS and CDR2 YFSETQ. The CDR3 length is 12 residues. The CDR3 nucleotides are TGCGCCAGCAGCCCAAACGGGGCTGAAGCTTTCTTT. It specifies CASSPNGAEAFF.

This clonotype was counted between two and nine times. The chain is built from TRBV2 and TRBJ2-6; perhaps TRBD1 as D (5 bases). Germline CDR1 and CDR2: SNHLY and FYNNEI. V lost 10 bases, J lost 0 bases, and 13 bases lay in between. The CDR3 extends over 15 amino acids. The CDR3 loop is CANTQGSSGANVLTF. For the CDR3, the DNA is TGTGCCAACACGCAGGGTTCCTCTGGGGCCAACGTCCTGACTTTC.

This clonotype was recorded a few times. The V call is TRBV27, the J call TRBJ2-2; 7 bases match TRBD1. The germline V gene encodes CDR1 MNHEY and CDR2 SMNVEV (reference sequence). V was clipped by 6 bases and J by 4 bases; unmatched bases: 8. The CDR3 is 15 amino acids. CDR3 loop: CASRTGTASTGELFF. The CDR3 DNA follows: TGTGCCAGCAGAACCGGGACAGCAAGCACCGGGGAGCTGTTTTTT.

There are many counts of this clonotype. The V and J genes are TRBV30 and TRBJ1-4; TRBD1 matches at 7 bases. The CDR3 has 14 residues. From germline, CDR1 is GTSNPN and CDR2 SVGIG (reference sequence). J was trimmed by 3 bases and V by 1 base; bases with no gene match: 2. CDR3 amino acids: CAWSDGTANEKLFF. CDR3 DNA sequence: TGTGCCTGGAGTGACGGGACAGCTAATGAAAAACTGTTTTTT.

The genes are TRBV4-1 and TRBJ2-2; D may correspond to TRBD1 or TRBD2 (6 bases each). The CDR3 extends over 18 amino acids. V shed 4 bases and J shed 0 bases, with 18 bases lying between them. CDR1 is MGHRA, CDR2 YSYEKL, per germline. The DNA for the CDR3 is TGCGCCAGCAGCCCCGGGGGCGGCGGGCACGCGAACACCGGGGAGCTGTTTTTT. It is translated as CASSPGGGGHANTGELFF.

This clonotype occurred many times. The gene calls are TRBV18 and TRBJ2-1, with 13 bases matching TRBD2. The V segment lost 5 bases and the J segment 9 bases; nucleotides outside the gene matches: 10. The CDR3 has 16 residues. CDR1 is KGHSH and CDR2 is LQKENI in the germline V gene. CDR3 in amino acids: CASSAPLAGGPSEQFF. The CDR3 DNA follows: TGTGCCAGCTCAGCCCCACTAGCGGGGGGGCCGAGTGAGCAGTTCTTC.

This clonotype was seen at least ten times. This chain joins TRBV12-3 or TRBV12-4 and TRBJ2-1, with 12 bases fitting TRBD2. The V and J ends lost 6 bases and 10 bases, in that order; junction bases with no gene match: 10. CDR3 length equals 15 residues. The CDR3 reads CASRPTSGGRQEQFF. The CDR3 region has the DNA TGTGCCAGCAGACCCACTAGCGGGGGGCGACAGGAGCAGTTCTTC.

This clonotype was seen at least ten times. This rearrangement joins TRBV5-6 to TRBJ2-7, with D possibly TRBD1 on 5 matching bases. This CDR3 contains 14 residues. From germline, CDR1 is SGHDT and CDR2 YYEEEE. The V gene lost 4 bases and the J gene lost 4 bases, with 15 bases spanning the gap. The CDR3 bases are TGTGCCAGCAGCCCAGTTGGACACAAATACGAGCAGTACGTC. It yields the protein CASSPVGHKYEQYV.

The V gene is TRBV9, the J gene TRBJ2-4; 9 nucleotides agree with TRBD1. V trimming: 3 bases; J trimming: 0 bases; junction bases outside the gene matches: 10. This CDR3 has 18 amino acids. Germline values: CDR1 SGDLS, CDR2 YYNGEE. The CDR3 sequence: CASSAPHGQGLAKNIQYF. In DNA, the CDR3 is TGTGCCAGCAGCGCGCCCCATGGACAGGGGCTAGCCAAAAACATTCAGTACTTC.

This clonotype was detected a few times. The gene calls are TRBV28 and TRBJ2-7; 11 bases align to TRBD1. The ends lost 5 bases at V and 6 bases at J; junction bases unmatched: 3. The length of the CDR3 is 13 residues. CDR1 is MDHEN, CDR2 SYDVKM, per germline. The chain's CDR3 is CASSLDRGREQYV. The CDR3 DNA is TGTGCCAGCAGTCTGGACAGGGGGCGCGAGCAGTACGTC.

The V call is TRBV27, the J call TRBJ1-1; a possible D gene is TRBD1 (5 bases). From germline, CDR1 is MNHEY and CDR2 SMNVEV (reference sequence). CDR3 length equals 17 residues. Trimming shortened V by 6 bases and J by 0 bases, and 20 bases separated the two germline ends. The DNA for the CDR3 is TGTGCCAGCAGCACTAGACAGACACGTCTCATGAACACTGAAGCTTTCTTT. This gives the protein CASSTRQTRLMNTEAFF.

The V call is TRBV4-1, the J call TRBJ2-2; 9 bases line up with TRBD1. Germline values: CDR1 MGHRA, CDR2 YSYEKL. V trimming: 2 bases; J trimming: 2 bases; junction bases outside the gene matches: 3. This CDR3 region has 16 residues. This CDR3 reads CASSQQGQGNTGELFF. The CDR3 DNA reads as TGCGCCAGCAGCCAACAGGGACAGGGAAACACCGGGGAGCTGTTTTTT.